This T cell receptor beta chain was sequenced for a study of blood T cell repertoires in COVID-19. Background on the study: COVID-19 samples from acute and convalescent phases originated in the United States, Italy and Spain. PBMCs, B-cell-depleted T cells, or T cells were the source of the cDNA or gDNA that made up the material.

In the authors' methods: Researchers report that nucleated cell counts were estimated from reference gene primer amplification. Profiling relied on immunoSEQ multiplex PCR, and the TCRdb table lists in-frame clones only, not all of them. The V and J calls and clone size were taken over from that table, and D and trimming were inferred from the DNA. Of fewer than 100,000 clones in the sample, approximately 85% are singletons; the top ten hold approximately 25%. The source is a human donor in a cohort sampled during active COVID-19. The sample comprised peripheral blood.

The CDR3 sequence: CASSLSITGGRGAFF. As DNA, the CDR3 is TGTGCCAGCAGTTTATCGATTACAGGGGGCCGGGGGGCTTTCTTT. V usage is TRBV27 and J usage is TRBJ1-1; 9 bases fit TRBD1. The CDR3 has 15 residues. CDR1 is MNHEY, CDR2 SMNVEV, per germline (reference sequence). V trimming: 0 bases; J trimming: 11 bases; junction bases outside the gene matches: 10.